These 9 T cell receptor beta chains came from one sample sequenced in a study of CD8 T cells in ankylosing spondylitis. Using its own MiXCR run on the 5' RACE reads, TCRdb lists one record per CDR3 protein. This table has about 92,000 distinct CDR3 sequences, roughly 9.6% appearing once. The sample was blood, either unsorted or a sorted T cell fraction (not recorded which). These receptors were taken from a male donor with ankylosing spondylitis or in good health (not recorded which).

At least ten counts were recorded for this clonotype. The V and J genes are TRBV12-3 or TRBV12-4 and TRBJ1-4; no clear D. V shed 4 bases and J shed 7 bases, with 16 bases lying between them. This CDR3 comprises 15 residues. The CDR3 DNA follows: TGTGCCAGCAGTTACAAGGGAGATAGTGGTGAAAAACTGTTTTTT. It specifies CASSYKGDSGEKLFF.

The table lists this clonotype with many counts. This chain uses TRBV5-1 with TRBJ1-1; maybe TRBD1 (6 bases). Germline CDR1 and CDR2: SGHRS and YFSETQ. CDR3 length: 16 residues. Trimming shortened V by 3 bases and J by 4 bases, and 19 bases separated the two germline ends. CDR3 in DNA: TGCGCCAGCAGCTCGCCAAAACAGGGTTCGGGCACTGAAGCTTTCTTT. Protein product: CASSSPKQGSGTEAFF.

The rearrangement uses TRBV12-3 or TRBV12-4 and TRBJ2-1; TRBD2 matches at 11 bases. The CDR3 is 16 amino acids. V was clipped by 4 bases and J by 3 bases; unmatched bases: 5. The CDR3 DNA reads as TGTGCCAGCAGTTCCTCCGGGACTAGCGGCTACAATGAGCAGTTCTTC. Translated: CASSSSGTSGYNEQFF.

There are a few counts of this clonotype. The rearrangement links TRBV18 to TRBJ2-3; the D is unclear. With 2 bases removed from V and 8 bases from J, the gap between germline ends came to 11 bases. In germline, CDR1 is KGHSH, CDR2 LQKENI. This CDR3 has 13 residues. The CDR3 bases are TGTGCCAGCTCACCATTAAGGGAAGGTACGCAGTATTTT. Translation gives CASSPLREGTQYF.

There are many counts of this clonotype. The V call is TRBV7-3, the J call TRBJ2-1; 7 bases are a match to TRBD1. Per germline, CDR1 SGHTA and CDR2 FQGTGA. After removal of 5 bases from V and 2 bases from J, the junction contained 9 bases not matched to a gene. The CDR3 is 16 residues long. The CDR3 DNA follows: TGTGCCAGCAGCGTGCACAGGGGCAAGACCTACAATGAGCAGTTCTTC. Amino acid sequence: CASSVHRGKTYNEQFF.

In this sample, this clonotype turned up a few times. The chain carries TRBV12-3 or TRBV12-4 and TRBJ2-1; 14 bases line up with TRBD2. The CDR3 has 16 amino acids. The trim removed 7 bases at V and 1 base at J, leaving 3 bases unmatched. CDR3 protein: CASNGLAGGSYNEQFF. The CDR3 DNA is TGTGCCAGCAACGGACTAGCGGGGGGTTCCTACAATGAGCAGTTCTTC.

The V and J genes are TRBV12-3 or TRBV12-4 and TRBJ1-2; the match to TRBD1 covers 11 bases. CDR3 length: 16 residues. V shed 2 bases, J shed 5 bases, and the junction held 7 bases outside the gene matches. The CDR3 sequence is CASSLSSGQGGYGYTF. Here the CDR3 DNA reads TGTGCCAGCAGTTTAAGCTCGGGACAGGGGGGGTATGGCTACACCTTC.

In its sample, this clonotype was seen a few times. J is TRBJ1-3 and V is TRBV7-9; D ambiguous. Germline CDR1 and CDR2: SEHNR and FQNEAQ (reference sequence). V was clipped by 6 bases and J by 0 bases, with 12 bases between them. The CDR3 sequence is 15 residues long. CDR3 amino acids: CASSFRRISGNTIYF. The DNA for the CDR3 is TGTGCCAGCAGTTTCCGACGGATCTCTGGAAACACCATATATTTT.

This clonotype was recorded many times. The chain employs TRBV20-1 and TRBJ1-2; unclear D gene. Germline V gene lookup returns CDR1 DFQATT and CDR2 SNEGSKA (reference sequence). The CDR3 has 12 amino acids. V was cut by 6 bases and J by 1 base, with 9 bases left in between. In DNA form, the CDR3 reads TGCAGTGCGGAAGGGAATAACTATGGCTACACCTTC. Protein: CSAEGNNYGYTF.